The 8 T cell receptor beta chains below come from one sample, sequenced in a study of B cell selection in AIRE deficiency. Measured with immunoSEQ multiplex PCR; TCRdb has only the in-frame clones, and not every one. In the table there are about 25,000 clones, around 95% of which are singletons. The sorted conventional CD4 T cells were gated as CD4+CD127+. The source material was CD4+CD127+ conventional T cells sorted from PBMCs. The receptor source for this set is a human donor in good health.

The genes are TRBV5-1 and TRBJ2-5, with 9 bases that match TRBD2. The CDR3 contains 16 residues. With 0 bases clipped from V and 5 bases from J, the junction kept 8 bases outside the gene matches. Germline loops: CDR1 SGHRS, CDR2 YFSETQ. The CDR3 loop is CASSLADSGGPETQYF. The CDR3 region has the DNA TGCGCCAGCAGCTTGGCGGATAGCGGGGGTCCGGAGACCCAGTACTTC.

This rearrangement joins TRBV9 to TRBJ2-5; 8 bases are shared with TRBD1. J lost 1 base, V lost 3 bases, and 8 bases had no gene match. The CDR3 runs 16 residues. Germline CDR1 reads SGDLS; CDR2 reads YYNGEE. CDR3 DNA: TGTGCCAGCAGCGCTCACCTCCAGGGGGCCCAAGAGACCCAGTACTTC. It specifies CASSAHLQGAQETQYF.

The chain carries TRBV6-5 and TRBJ1-1; TRBD1 is a possible D gene (5 bases). Trimming removed 6 bases at V and 6 bases at J, with 8 bases between. The CDR3 runs 11 residues. Germline V CDR1 and CDR2: MNHEY, SVGAGI. CDR3 protein: CASSRGAEAFF. Here the CDR3 DNA reads TGTGCCAGCAGCCGGGGGGCTGAAGCTTTCTTT.

V is TRBV12-1 and J is TRBJ2-7; the table's D call, TRBD2, has no DNA check behind it. TRBV12-1 is marked as a pseudogene. CDR3 length: 16 amino acids. CDR3 in DNA: TGTGCCAGCAGCTACCCGACTAGCGGGGGCTTCTACGAGCAGTACTTC. Translation: CASSYPTSGGFYEQYF.

A single count supports this clone. CDR3 amino acids: CASGQNTEAFF. Here the CDR3 DNA reads TGTGCCAGCGGACAGAACACTGAAGCTTTCTTT. This chain links TRBV6-5 with TRBJ1-1; weak D call: TRBD1 (5 bases). Germline V gene data show CDR1 as MNHEY and CDR2 as SVGAGI. This CDR3 is built from 11 residues. V shed 8 bases and J shed 1 base, with 5 bases lying between them.

The chain couples TRBV4-2 to TRBJ2-2; D remains unclear. With 4 bases removed from V and 4 bases from J, the gap between germline ends came to 22 bases. Germline assignment: CDR1 LGHNA and CDR2 YNFKEQ. This CDR3 has 18 amino acids. The CDR3: CASSPYLSTDGSTGELFF. The CDR3 DNA sequence: TGTGCCAGCAGCCCATACCTCTCGACCGACGGGTCCACCGGGGAGCTGTTTTTT.

CDR3: CASSARLTSGAVGEQYF. The CDR3 nucleotides are TGTGCCAGCAGCGCCCGACTAACTAGCGGAGCGGTGGGGGAGCAGTACTTC. The V call is TRBV11-2, the J call TRBJ2-7; 8 bases fit TRBD2. This CDR3 has 17 amino acids. Germline-derived CDR1 and CDR2 are SGHAT and FQNNGV. V was clipped by 5 bases and J by 7 bases; unmatched bases: 19. The full variable domain, with the rest looked up from reference TRBV11-2 and TRBJ2-7, is EAGVAQSPRYKIIEKRQSVAFWCNPISGHATLYWYQQILGQGPKLLIQFQNNGVVDDSQLPKDRFSAERLKGVDSTLKIQPAKLEDSAVYLCASSARLTSGAVGEQYFGPGTRLTVT.

The chain joins TRBV10-1 to TRBJ1-2; tentatively, D is TRBD1 (6 bases). V was cut by 7 bases and J by 4 bases, with 31 bases left in between. CDR3 size: 19 residues. Germline CDR1 and CDR2: WNHNN and SYGVQD (reference sequence). CDR3 bases: TGCGCCAGCACCCCGGGACCCACACATAGGGGGGTGGTTATCTATGGCTACACCTTC. It translates to CASTPGPTHRGVVIYGYTF.